This T cell receptor beta chain was sequenced during a study of blood T cell repertoires in COVID-19. As for the study in general: COVID-19 samples collected from the United States, Italy and Spain covered acute and convalescent phases.

The germline V gene encodes CDR1 LGHNT and CDR2 FRNRAP. There are 15 residues in the CDR3. V gave up 5 bases and J gave up 5 bases; unmatched junction bases: 7. Ages ranged from 18 to 89 years, with residence in more than 20 US areas. Cohort placement rested on clinical history that participants reported themselves. How the authors handled the data: Quantification of nucleated cells was approximated via reference gene primer amplification. Generated by immunoSEQ multiplex PCR, the TCRdb table keeps only in-frame clones and is missing some. D and trimming come from the DNA, and the V and J calls and clone size come from that table. The profile shows about 200,000 clones, 70% to 85% of them singletons.

V is TRBV12-5 and J is TRBJ2-2; 8 bases fit TRBD2. The sequence was collected from a woman aged 60 to 75 with acute COVID-19. Sample: PBMCs or T cells enriched from blood (not recorded which). CDR3 DNA: TGTGCTAGTGGTCCGGGACTAGTGGGGACCGGGGAGCTGTTTTTT. It encodes CASGPGLVGTGELFF.